A single sample is the source of the 21 T cell receptor beta chains below, sequenced in a study of metastatic and nonmetastatic thyroid tumors. There were no patients who had received any treatment before thyroid surgery. Using MiXCR, TCRdb re-called clones from the PCR reads. The profile shows about 92,000 clones, about 15% of them singletons. Sequencing was carried out using blood. These receptors originate from a female donor with papillary thyroid cancer or a benign thyroid nodule (not recorded which). Some clones in this sample may be carry-over from other donors' samples.

Of note for this clone: A much more abundant neighbour one base away suggests this may be a read error. The chain joins TRBV5-1 to TRBJ2-5; 8 nucleotides line up with TRBD1. The CDR3 is 16 amino acids. Germline-derived CDR1 and CDR2 are SGHRS and YFSETQ. The junction had 8 bases not matched to a gene; V was cut back by 3 bases and J by 1 base. CDR3 in DNA: TGCGCCAGCAGCTCAGGGGGACAGGTGACCCAAGAGACCCAGTACTTC. Its translation: CASSSGGQVTQETQYF.

This clone has a single count. A read error may explain this, as a much larger clone is one base away. The sample holds other DNA sequences that translate to the same CDR3. V and J are TRBV11-1 and TRBJ2-1, with 8 bases identical to TRBD2. V lost 5 bases, J lost 4 bases, and 10 bases stayed unmatched. The CDR3 has 16 amino acids. Germline V CDR1 and CDR2: SGHAT, FQDESV (reference sequence). The CDR3 protein is CASSPSRGGAYNEQFF. CDR3 sequence (DNA): TGTGCCAGCAGCCCGTCCCGGGGGGGCGCATACAATGAGCAGTTCTTC.

There are many counts of this clone. Mismatch with germline at one junction end may stem from a read error. This sequence joins TRBV7-7 and TRBJ1-2; tentative D call: TRBD1 (5 bases). Germline CDR1 reads SSHAT; CDR2 reads FNYEAQ (reference sequence). The CDR3 contains 14 residues. CDR3: CASSSLDSYYGYTF. The CDR3 nucleotides are TGTGCTAGCAGCTCCCTCGACAGCTACTATGGCTACACCTTC.

This clone showed up just once. The chain recombines TRBV11-3 with TRBJ2-1, with D uncertain. CDR3 length: 14 amino acids. Trimming pared 1 base from V and 5 bases from J, leaving 9 bases between. The germline V gene has CDR1 SGHNT and CDR2 YENEEA. The CDR3 DNA sequence: TGTGCCAGCAGCTTAGCGGGTTTTGACAATGAGCAGTTCTTC. This gives the protein CASSLAGFDNEQFF. Using reference TRBV11-3 and TRBJ2-1 for the parts outside the CDR3, the full variable domain is EAGVVQSPRYKIIEKKQPVAFWCNPISGHNTLYWYLQNLGQGPELLIRYENEEAVDDSQLPKDRFSAERLKGVDSTLKIQPAELGDSAVYLCASSLAGFDNEQFFGPGTRLTVL.

This clone was detected many times. This chain links TRBV6-2 or TRBV6-3 with TRBJ2-7; TRBD2 matches 8 bases. This CDR3 comprises 15 residues. The trim removed 5 bases at V and 0 bases at J, leaving 6 bases unmatched. Germline CDR1 MNHEY, CDR2 SVGEGT. The DNA of the CDR3 is TGTGCCAGCAGTCGGGGGGGACTCTCCTCCTACGAGCAGTACTTC. This encodes CASSRGGLSSYEQYF.

This clone was detected many times. The rearrangement links TRBV5-8 to TRBJ1-6; possibly TRBD1 for D (5 bases). CDR1 SGHTS and CDR2 YDEGEE come from the germline V gene. Trimming left V 0 bases short and J 9 bases short, with 13 bases between. This CDR3 region has 15 residues. This chain's CDR3 is CASSLETLRGSPLHF. The CDR3 DNA sequence: TGTGCCAGCAGCTTGGAAACTCTAAGGGGTTCACCCCTCCACTTT.

A note on this clone: With a much larger clone just one base away, this may be a read error. The same CDR3 arises from other DNA sequences in this sample as well. The V and J genes are TRBV20-1 and TRBJ2-7; no definite D call. The germline V and J ends were trimmed by 1 base and 2 bases, with 9 bases remaining between them. The CDR3 runs to 13 residues. Germline lookup yields CDR1 DFQATT and CDR2 SNEGSKA (reference sequence). The CDR3 DNA reads TGCAGTGCTAGAGTAAGGTCCACCTACGAGCAGTACTTC. Translated, it gives CSARVRSTYEQYF.

With regard to this clone: With a much larger clone just one base away, this may be a read error. The CDR3 loop is CSDLGTRSSYEQYF. As DNA, the CDR3 is TGCAGTGACCTCGGGACTAGATCGTCCTACGAGCAGTACTTC. This chain connects TRBV20-1 to TRBJ2-7, with 8 positions matching TRBD2. The CDR3 is 14 residues long. Germline assignment: CDR1 DFQATT and CDR2 SNEGSKA (reference sequence). V gave up 7 bases and J gave up 1 base; unmatched junction bases: 9.

This clone came up a few times. Other DNA sequences of this sample code for an identical CDR3. The J gene is TRBJ1-1, the V gene TRBV11-1; 8 bases fit TRBD1. CDR1 SGHAT and CDR2 FQDESV come from the germline V gene (reference sequence). The CDR3 consists of 16 residues. Trimming at V came to 4 bases and at J to 2 bases, leaving 9 bases not matched to a gene. The CDR3 region has the DNA TGTGCCAGCAGCTCGGGACAGGACCTCCTTAACACTGAAGCTTTCTTT. As protein: CASSSGQDLLNTEAFF.

The chain employs TRBV5-1 and TRBJ2-7; D is ambiguous. Germline V gene lookup returns CDR1 SGHRS and CDR2 YFSETQ. The CDR3 has 13 amino acids. The V and J ends lost 4 bases and 3 bases respectively, with 11 bases between them. The CDR3 region is CASSVGPSYEQYF. For the CDR3, the DNA is TGCGCCAGCAGCGTCGGACCTAGCTACGAGCAGTACTTC.

This clone appeared a single time. A much more abundant neighbour one base away suggests this may be a read error. The rearrangement links TRBV11-2 to TRBJ2-6; D ambiguous. Trimming left V 6 bases short and J 2 bases short, with 17 bases between. CDR1 is SGHAT, CDR2 FQNNGV, per germline. The CDR3 is 17 amino acids. Written as DNA, the CDR3 is TGTGCCAGCAGTCAGAACAGTGGCCTCCCTGGGGCCAACGTCCTGACTTTC. Translated, it gives CASSQNSGLPGANVLTF.

This clone was detected only a few times. With a much larger clone just one base away, this may be a read error. The V gene is TRBV6-1, the J gene TRBJ2-2; tentatively, D is TRBD2 (6 bases). The germline V and J ends were trimmed by 10 bases and 6 bases, with 21 bases remaining between them. The CDR3 is 15 amino acids. The V gene's germline CDR1 is MNHNS and CDR2 SASEGT. The CDR3 is CATQRRGADSGELFF. CDR3 nucleotide sequence: TGTGCCACCCAGAGGAGGGGCGCAGACTCCGGGGAGCTGTTTTTT.

This clone was recorded many times. CDR3: CASSPTGRGGRGIGELFF. The CDR3 DNA reads TGTGCCAGTAGCCCGACTGGGCGGGGGGGCCGAGGGATCGGGGAGCTGTTTTTT. The V call is TRBV19, the J call TRBJ2-2; 9 bases line up with TRBD2. Germline values: CDR1 LNHDA, CDR2 SQIVND (reference sequence). V trimming: 6 bases; J trimming: 7 bases; junction bases outside the gene matches: 18. The CDR3 runs to 18 residues. The entire variable domain, with the rest obtained from reference TRBV19 and TRBJ2-2, is as follows: DGGITQSPKYLFRKEGQNVTLSCEQNLNHDAMYWYRQDPGQGLRLIYYSQIVNDFQKGDIAEGYSVSREKKESFPLTVTSAQKNPTAFYLCASSPTGRGGRGIGELFFGEGSRLTVL.

The gene calls are TRBV6-6 and TRBJ2-1, with 9 nucleotides matching TRBD2. V was clipped by 6 bases and J by 5 bases; unmatched bases: 26. The CDR3 covers 21 residues. Germline V gives CDR1 MNHNY, CDR2 SVGAGI (reference sequence). CDR3 protein: CASSRRRFTLAGAVLDNEQFF. In DNA, the CDR3 is TGTGCCAGCAGCCGACGACGATTCACCTTAGCGGGGGCCGTCCTAGACAATGAGCAGTTCTTC.

Many counts were recorded for this clone. The chain is built from TRBV28 and TRBJ1-6, with D maybe TRBD1 (5 bases). The CDR3 spans 14 residues. Germline V gives CDR1 MDHEN, CDR2 SYDVKM. V was shortened by 6 bases and J by 9 bases, with 15 bases between the two germline ends. The CDR3 here is CASSDWGESSPLHF. CDR3 DNA sequence: TGTGCCAGCAGCGATTGGGGGGAAAGTTCACCCCTCCACTTT.

This clone was counted ten times or more. DNA for the CDR3: TGTGCCAGCAGCGTGGGAGACACACGAAACACCATATATTTT. Translated, it gives CASSVGDTRNTIYF. The rearrangement links TRBV9 to TRBJ1-3; D is ambiguous. CDR1 is SGDLS and CDR2 is YYNGEE in the germline V gene. This CDR3 has 14 residues. V lost 2 bases, J lost 5 bases, and 11 bases lay in between.

The chain recombines TRBV7-3 with TRBJ2-7, with D possibly being TRBD1 or TRBD2 (5 bases each). The CDR3 extends over 14 amino acids. Germline-derived CDR1 and CDR2 are SGHTA and FQGTGA. For the CDR3, the DNA is TGTGCTTCCGTGGGGGACCCCAACTCCTACGAGCAGTACTTC. Its protein product is CASVGDPNSYEQYF.

The sample holds one count of this clone. A read error may explain this, as a much larger clone is one base away. This chain links TRBV3-1 with TRBJ2-5; D possibly corresponds to TRBD2 (5 bases). This CDR3 contains 16 residues. Germline CDR1 LGHDT, CDR2 YNNKEL (reference sequence). Between the trimmed V and J ends, which lost 4 bases and 2 bases, there was a span of 17 bases. This CDR3 reads CASSPGIAWLQETQYF. The CDR3 DNA reads as TGTGCCAGCAGCCCGGGCATAGCGTGGTTACAAGAGACCCAGTACTTC.

This clone was seen at least ten times. J is TRBJ2-7 and V is TRBV28; 9 nucleotides align to TRBD2. This CDR3 is built from 17 residues. CDR1 is MDHEN and CDR2 is SYDVKM in the germline V gene. J gave up 4 bases and V 3 bases, and 13 bases lay outside the gene matches. CDR3 nucleotides: TGTGCCAGCAGTTTCCCCCCCGGGCGGGGGGGCCAATACGAGCAGTACTTC. Its translation is CASSFPPGRGGQYEQYF.

In its sample, this clone was seen many times. This sequence joins TRBV28 and TRBJ2-7; 10 bases align to TRBD1. The junction had 14 bases not matched to a gene; V was cut back by 8 bases and J by 7 bases. Germline V lookup: CDR1 MDHEN, CDR2 SYDVKM. The CDR3 is 15 amino acids. The CDR3 sequence: CASLGPGQGLGEQYF. The CDR3 DNA sequence: TGTGCCAGCTTAGGACCGGGACAGGGGCTGGGGGAGCAGTACTTC.

The chain is built from TRBV5-1 and TRBJ2-6, with a weak D call TRBD2 (6 bases). Trimming removed 0 bases at V and 4 bases at J, with 11 bases between. The CDR3 has 16 amino acids. Germline loops: CDR1 SGHRS, CDR2 YFSETQ. The CDR3 bases are TGCGCCAGCAGCTTGGAGGCGGGAAGCGGGGCCAACGTCCTGACTTTC. Amino acids: CASSLEAGSGANVLTF.